This TCR beta chain was sequenced for a study of T cell responses to AZD1222 COVID-19 vaccine. Study details: Second doses at about 4 or about 12 weeks were pooled.

The CDR3 contains 16 residues. Germline values: CDR1 SGHTA, CDR2 FQGTGA. V lost 4 bases to trimming and J lost 7 bases; unmatched junction nucleotides: 13. Using immunoSEQ multiplex PCR, the repertoire was profiled, and TCRdb retains in-frame clones only, with some absent. The data show 150,000 to 200,000 clones, 80% to 95% seen once. The V gene is TRBV7-3, the J gene TRBJ1-2; 9 bases are a match to TRBD1. This specimen was peripheral blood, taken on day 0 of AZD1222 vaccination. The sequence was collected from an adult in good health. The CDR3 DNA reads TGTGCCAGCAGCTCACGGCCAGCAGGGACAGGGAGTGGCTACACCTTC. Amino acid sequence: CASSSRPAGTGSGYTF.